This T cell receptor beta chain was found in a study of blood T cell repertoires in COVID-19. About the research overall: Donors in the United States, Italy and Spain gave samples during acute or convalescent COVID-19.

This clone appeared a few times. The protocol was immunoSEQ multiplex PCR, while the TCRdb copy is restricted to in-frame clones and leaves out a portion. The data contain under 300,000 clones, 88% of them singletons. V was cut by 0 bases and J by 2 bases, with 11 bases left in between. Germline V gene lookup returns CDR1 MGHRA and CDR2 YSYEKL. The CDR3 spans 17 residues. The sequenced sample consisted of PBMCs or T cells enriched from blood (not recorded which). V gene TRBV4-1 combines with J gene TRBJ1-6; the D gene is possibly TRBD1 (6 bases). The source is a middle-aged woman who had been exposed to COVID-19. For the CDR3, the DNA is TGCGCCAGCAGCCAAGATCAGGGGCTGACCTATAATTCACCCCTCCACTTT. Amino acids: CASSQDQGLTYNSPLHF.